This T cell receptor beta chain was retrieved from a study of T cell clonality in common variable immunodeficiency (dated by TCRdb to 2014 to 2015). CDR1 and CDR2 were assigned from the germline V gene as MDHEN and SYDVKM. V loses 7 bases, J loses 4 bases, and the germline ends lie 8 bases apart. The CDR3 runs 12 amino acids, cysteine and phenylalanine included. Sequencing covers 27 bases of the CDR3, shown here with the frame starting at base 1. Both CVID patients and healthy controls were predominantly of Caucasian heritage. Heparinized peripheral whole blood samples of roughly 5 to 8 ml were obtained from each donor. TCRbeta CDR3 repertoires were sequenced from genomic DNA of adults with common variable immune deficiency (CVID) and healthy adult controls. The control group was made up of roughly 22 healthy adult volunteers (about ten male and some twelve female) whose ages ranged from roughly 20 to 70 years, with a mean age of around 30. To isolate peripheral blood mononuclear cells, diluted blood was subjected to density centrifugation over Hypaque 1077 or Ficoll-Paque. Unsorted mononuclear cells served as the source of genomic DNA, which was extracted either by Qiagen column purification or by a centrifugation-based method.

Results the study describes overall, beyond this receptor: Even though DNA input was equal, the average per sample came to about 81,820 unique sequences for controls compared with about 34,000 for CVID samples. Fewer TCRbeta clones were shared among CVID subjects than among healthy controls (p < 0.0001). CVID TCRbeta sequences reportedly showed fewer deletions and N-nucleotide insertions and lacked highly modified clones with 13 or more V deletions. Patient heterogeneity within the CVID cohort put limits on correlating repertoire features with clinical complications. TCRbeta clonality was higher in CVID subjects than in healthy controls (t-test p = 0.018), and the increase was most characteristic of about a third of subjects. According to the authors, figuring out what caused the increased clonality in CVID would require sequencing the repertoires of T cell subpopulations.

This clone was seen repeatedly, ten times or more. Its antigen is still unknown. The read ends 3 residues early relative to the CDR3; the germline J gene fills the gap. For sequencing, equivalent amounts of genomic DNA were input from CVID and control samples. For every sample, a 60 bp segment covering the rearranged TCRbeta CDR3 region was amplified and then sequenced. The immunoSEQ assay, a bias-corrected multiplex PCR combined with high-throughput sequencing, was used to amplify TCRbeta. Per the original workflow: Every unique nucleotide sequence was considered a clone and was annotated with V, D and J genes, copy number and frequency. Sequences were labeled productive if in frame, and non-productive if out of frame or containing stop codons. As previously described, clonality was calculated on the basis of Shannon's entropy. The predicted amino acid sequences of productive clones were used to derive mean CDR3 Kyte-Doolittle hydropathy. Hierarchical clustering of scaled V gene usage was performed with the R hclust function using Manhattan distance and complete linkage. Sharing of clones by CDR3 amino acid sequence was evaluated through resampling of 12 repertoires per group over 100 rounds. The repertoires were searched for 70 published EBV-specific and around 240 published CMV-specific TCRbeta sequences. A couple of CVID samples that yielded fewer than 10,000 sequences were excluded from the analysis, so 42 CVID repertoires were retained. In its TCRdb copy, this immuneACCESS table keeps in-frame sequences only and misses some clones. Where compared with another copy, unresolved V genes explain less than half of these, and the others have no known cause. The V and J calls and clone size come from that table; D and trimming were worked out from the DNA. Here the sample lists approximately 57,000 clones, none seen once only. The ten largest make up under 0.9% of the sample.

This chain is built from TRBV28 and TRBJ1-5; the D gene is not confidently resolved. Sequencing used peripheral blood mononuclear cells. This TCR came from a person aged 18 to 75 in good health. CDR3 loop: CASMGGNQPQHF. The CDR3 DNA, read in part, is TGTGCCAGCATGGGCGGGAATCAGCCC.